Described below is a single TCR beta chain sequence and its context. These data come from a study of blood T cell repertoires in COVID-19. Authors' analysis steps: Nucleated cell counts were estimated from reference gene primer amplification. Sequenced by immunoSEQ multiplex PCR; TCRdb stores in-frame clones only, minus some. The DNA was the basis for D and trimming; V, J and clone size are from that table. This sample yields tens of thousands of clones, of which about 80% are seen a single time; 25% to 30% belongs to the top ten. This receptor was taken from a human donor in a cohort sampled during active COVID-19. Sequenced input: peripheral blood.

CDR3 sequence: CASSLGGRVSYEQYF. The CDR3 region has the DNA TGTGCCAGCAGCTTAGGAGGGAGGGTCTCCTACGAGCAGTACTTC. This chain uses TRBV11-3 with TRBJ2-7; TRBD2 agrees at 7 bases. The CDR3 loop spans 15 amino acids. Germline loops: CDR1 SGHNT, CDR2 YENEEA. With V trimmed by 1 base and J by 0 bases, 3 bases remained unmatched.